This T cell receptor (beta chain) came from a study of T cell responses to AZD1222 COVID-19 vaccine. TCRdb's table, derived via immunoSEQ multiplex PCR, lists solely in-frame clones and lacks some. The data show about 190,000 clones, 75% to 90% seen once. The V gene end was trimmed by 7 bases and the J gene end by 6 bases; junction bases not matched to a gene: 6. The CDR3 is 14 residues long. CDR1 is LGHNT and CDR2 is FRNRAP in the germline V gene. The clonotype originates from an adult in good health. The starting material was peripheral blood, obtained on day 0 of MenACWY control vaccination. This chain links TRBV12-5 with TRBJ1-6; 7 bases fit TRBD1. In nucleotides, the CDR3 is TGTGCTAGTGCCGGGGGACAGCCTAATTCACCCCTCCACTTT. Translated: CASAGGQPNSPLHF.